Listed below are T cell receptor beta chains from one sample, sequenced in a study of CD8 T cells in Susac syndrome. TCRdb reanalysed the immunoSEQ multiplex PCR reads using MiXCR and keeps one entry per CDR3 protein. The sample lists some 170,000 distinct CDR3 sequences, approximately 93% occurring once. Material: CD4+ T cells from PBMCs. These receptors came from a human donor with multiple sclerosis. CDR3s include the opening cysteine and the closing phenylalanine or tryptophan. The D gene is left open where the match is weak. Expanded clones are given a class, and other clones once, few, many or no size at all.

j_call,d_call,clone_size,v_call,cdr3_length,cdr3_nt,cdr3_aa
TRBJ2-1,TRBD2,.,TRBV5-4,14,TGTGCCAGCAGGCTAGCGGGAGGGCCGCGTGAGCAGTTCTTC,CASRLAGGPREQFF
TRBJ1-2,.,.,TRBV6-1,16,TGTGCCAGCAGTATAGGAGGGGCCAGATCCCTATCTGGCTACACCTTC,CASSIGGARSLSGYTF
TRBJ2-1,TRBD1,.,TRBV24-1,13,TGTGCCACCAGTCAACAGGGGGGACGCGTTCAGTTCTTC,CATSQQGGRVQFF
TRBJ2-1,TRBD2,.,TRBV30,14,TGTGCCTTGGAGGGGCGGGAGCCCTACAATGAGCAGTTCTTC,CALEGREPYNEQFF
TRBJ2-7,TRBD2,.,TRBV20-1,15,TGCAGTGCTAGAGTGCTAGCGGGAGGTACCTACGAGCAGTACTTC,CSARVLAGGTYEQYF
TRBJ2-3,.,.,TRBV7-3,13,TGTGCCAGCAGCTTAACGTTGGATGATACGCAGTATTTT,CASSLTLDDTQYF
TRBJ2-5,TRBD2,.,TRBV19,16,TGTGCCAGTAGTAGCGGACTAGCGGGGATCCAAGAGACCCAGTACTTC,CASSSGLAGIQETQYF
TRBJ2-5,TRBD2,.,TRBV6-2/TRBV6-3,15,TGTGCCAGCAGCAGCGGGGACTGGCACCAAGAGACCCAGTACTTC,CASSSGDWHQETQYF
TRBJ2-5,TRBD2,.,TRBV5-1,17,TGCGCCAGCAGACGCTCGGTAGCGGGGGTTCTCGGTGAGACCCAGTACTTC,CASRRSVAGVLGETQYF
TRBJ2-7,TRBD1,.,TRBV11-2,15,TGTGCCAGCAGCTTGGACAGGGAATTGCCCTACGAGCAGTACTTC,CASSLDRELPYEQYF
TRBJ2-5,TRBD1,.,TRBV9,13,TGTGCCAGCAGCTTGGACAGGGGGGAGACCCAGTACTTC,CASSLDRGETQYF
TRBJ2-7,.,.,TRBV29-1,14,TGCAGCGTTGAAGATCAAGATAGGGCCTACGAGCAGTACTTC,CSVEDQDRAYEQYF
TRBJ2-3,.,.,TRBV29-1,11,TGCAGCGTTGGGTGGGCAGATACGCAGTATTTT,CSVGWADTQYF
TRBJ2-7,.,.,TRBV7-2,14,TGTGCCAGCAGCTCACAGGGAATTGGCGACGAGCAGTACTTC,CASSSQGIGDEQYF
TRBJ2-3,.,.,TRBV30,16,TGTGCCTGGAGTCTTCCGACGGGGGCGCAGACAGATACGCAGTATTTT,CAWSLPTGAQTDTQYF
TRBJ2-1,.,.,TRBV6-2/TRBV6-3,14,TGTGCCAGCAGTTCGAGAGCAACATACAATGAGCAGTTCTTC,CASSSRATYNEQFF
TRBJ1-5,.,.,TRBV4-1,14,TGCGCCAGCAGCCAGGGACGATTCAATCAGCCCCAGCATTTT,CASSQGRFNQPQHF
TRBJ2-1,TRBD1,.,TRBV5-6,14,TGTGCCAGCAGCTTCCGGGACAGGGTGACTGAGCAGTTCTTC,CASSFRDRVTEQFF
TRBJ1-5,.,.,TRBV6-2/TRBV6-3,13,TGTGCCAGCAGCCCCACGGGACTTGTGGCCCAGCATTTT,CASSPTGLVAQHF
TRBJ1-2,.,.,TRBV2,12,TGTGCCAGCAGGGGACCGGTCTATGGCTACACCTTC,CASRGPVYGYTF
TRBJ1-5,.,.,TRBV29-1,14,TGCAGCGTTTCTACAGGGCGGTTTGATCAGCCCCAGCATTTT,CSVSTGRFDQPQHF
TRBJ2-1,.,.,TRBV7-2,17,TGTGCCAGCAGCAGACGGGACAACCCTTACTCCTACAATGAGCAGTTCTTC,CASSRRDNPYSYNEQFF
TRBJ2-1,TRBD1,.,TRBV27,15,TGTGCCAGCAGTAAGGACAGGGAATCCTACAATGAGCAGTTCTTC,CASSKDRESYNEQFF
TRBJ2-4,.,.,TRBV12-3/TRBV12-4,12,TGTGCCAGCAGTCAATCTAACAACATTCAGTACTTC,CASSQSNNIQYF
TRBJ2-4,.,.,TRBV11-2,14,TGTGCCAGCAGCCTCAGACCGGAGGGGAACATTCAGTACTTC,CASSLRPEGNIQYF
TRBJ2-7,.,.,TRBV3-1,17,TGTGCCAGCAGCCCAGGACTCGCAGGGCCCCCCTCCTACGAGCAGTACTTC,CASSPGLAGPPSYEQYF
TRBJ2-7,.,once,TRBV7-9,19,TGTGCCAGCAGTTATCCACTGGGGGGAAATGGGGATTCGAACTACGAGCAGTACTTC,CASSYPLGGNGDSNYEQYF
TRBJ1-1,.,.,TRBV28,12,TGTGCCAGCAGTTTAAAGGGGACTGAAGCTTTCTTT,CASSLKGTEAFF
TRBJ1-4,TRBD1,.,TRBV20-1,15,TGCAGTGCTTCGACTCGGACGGCAGGGGGTGAAAAACTGTTTTTT,CSASTRTAGGEKLFF
TRBJ2-1,TRBD2,.,TRBV20-1,15,TGCAGTGCTAAGACCCCTACTAGCGGGAGCGATGAGCAGTTCTTC,CSAKTPTSGSDEQFF
TRBJ2-7,.,.,TRBV20-1,14,TGCAGTGCTAACGACTGGACAGCAACCTACGAGCAGTACTTC,CSANDWTATYEQYF
TRBJ2-7,.,.,TRBV29-1,11,TGCAGCGTGCGGGTCTCCTACGAGCAGTACTTC,CSVRVSYEQYF
TRBJ1-4,TRBD1,.,TRBV6-5,16,TGTGCCAGCAGTTACTCGATCGGACAGGGGAATGAAAAACTGTTTTTT,CASSYSIGQGNEKLFF
TRBJ1-5,TRBD1,.,TRBV7-9,16,TGTGCCAGCAGCGACTTGACCGGGACAGTCAATCAGCCCCAGCATTTT,CASSDLTGTVNQPQHF
TRBJ1-1,.,few,TRBV11-2,13,TGTGCCAGCAGCTTGCAGGTGGGCACTGAAGCTTTCTTT,CASSLQVGTEAFF
TRBJ1-5,TRBD1,.,TRBV6-1,14,TGTGCCAGCAGTGGGGACAGGCGTAACGAGCCCCAGCATTTT,CASSGDRRNEPQHF
TRBJ2-7,TRBD2,.,TRBV6-2/TRBV6-3,13,TGTGCCAGCAGTTCCGTACTAGCGGCCGAGCAGTACTTC,CASSSVLAAEQYF
TRBJ2-4,TRBD1,.,TRBV3-1,16,TGTGCCAGCAGCCAAGGAGGGGCAGGGGGCCAAAACATTCAGTACTTC,CASSQGGAGGQNIQYF
TRBJ2-7,TRBD2,once,TRBV7-2,15,TGTGCCAGCAGCTTAGAGGTAGCGGGAGGGAACGAGCAGTACTTC,CASSLEVAGGNEQYF
TRBJ1-4,.,.,TRBV29-1,14,TGCAGCGCCAAGAGCCCAAGGGTGGGTGAAAAACTGTTTTTT,CSAKSPRVGEKLFF
TRBJ2-7,.,.,TRBV10-3,17,TGTGCCATCAGTGAGTCCGCGAGTGGCAGAATTACCTACGAGCAGTACTTC,CAISESASGRITYEQYF
TRBJ1-1,.,.,TRBV10-3,12,TGTGCCATAGACGACGGGCGCACTGAAGCTTTCTTT,CAIDDGRTEAFF
TRBJ2-1,TRBD2,.,TRBV15,14,TGTGCCACCAGCGCAGGACTAGCAAACAATGAGCAGTTCTTC,CATSAGLANNEQFF
TRBJ1-3,.,.,TRBV29-1,13,TGCAGCGTTGCGGTGAGCTCTGGAAACACCATATATTTT,CSVAVSSGNTIYF
TRBJ1-4,.,.,TRBV6-6,14,TGTGCCAGCACCCCGCGCGGGAACGAGGAAAAACTGTTTTTT,CASTPRGNEEKLFF
TRBJ2-7,.,.,TRBV12-3/TRBV12-4,13,TGTGCCAGCAGTTTACCCCCCCTTTCGGCGCAGTACTTC,CASSLPPLSAQYF